This T cell receptor (beta chain) was identified in a study of cytomegalovirus exposure and HLA in healthy donors. The CDR3 covers 15 residues. Trimming took 5 bases from V and 8 from J; bases not matched to a gene: 4. Germline V gene sequence: CDR1 MDHEN, CDR2 SYDVKM. Vbeta (60) and Jbeta (13) primers were used in the PCR. The protocol was immunoSEQ multiplex PCR, while the TCRdb copy is restricted to in-frame clones and leaves out a portion. The repertoire holds about 220,000 clones, with 76% as singletons. This clone was found a few times. J is TRBJ1-6 and V is TRBV28; TRBD1 matches 12 bases. This sequence was found in a man between 18 and 29 years old in good health and CMV-seronegative. Sequenced input: PBMCs. CDR3 protein: CASSPGQGAYSPLHF. The CDR3 nucleotides are TGTGCCAGCAGTCCGGGACAGGGGGCGTATTCACCCCTCCACTTT. The variable domain in full, completed from reference TRBV28 and TRBJ1-6, reads DVKVTQSSRYLVKRTGEKVFLECVQDMDHENMFWYRQDPGLGLRLIYFSYDVKMKEKGDIPEGYSVSREKKERFSLILESASTNQTSMYLCASSPGQGAYSPLHFGNGTRLTVT.